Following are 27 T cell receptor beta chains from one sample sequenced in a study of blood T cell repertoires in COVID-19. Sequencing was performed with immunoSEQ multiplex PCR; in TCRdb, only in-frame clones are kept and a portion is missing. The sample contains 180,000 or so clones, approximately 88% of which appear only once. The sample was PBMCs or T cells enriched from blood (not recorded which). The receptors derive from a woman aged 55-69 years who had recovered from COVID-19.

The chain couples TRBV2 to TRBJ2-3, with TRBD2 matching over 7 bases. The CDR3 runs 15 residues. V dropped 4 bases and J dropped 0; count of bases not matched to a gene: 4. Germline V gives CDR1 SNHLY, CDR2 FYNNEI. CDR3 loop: CASSVLADSTDTQYF. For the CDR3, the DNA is TGTGCCAGCAGTGTCCTAGCGGATAGCACAGATACGCAGTATTTT.

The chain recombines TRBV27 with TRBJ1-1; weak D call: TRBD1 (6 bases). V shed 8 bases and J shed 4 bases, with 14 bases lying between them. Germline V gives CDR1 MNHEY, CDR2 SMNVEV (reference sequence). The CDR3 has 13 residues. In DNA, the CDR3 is TGTGCCAGCTCCGCAGGGGATGTCACTGAAGCTTTCTTT. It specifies CASSAGDVTEAFF.

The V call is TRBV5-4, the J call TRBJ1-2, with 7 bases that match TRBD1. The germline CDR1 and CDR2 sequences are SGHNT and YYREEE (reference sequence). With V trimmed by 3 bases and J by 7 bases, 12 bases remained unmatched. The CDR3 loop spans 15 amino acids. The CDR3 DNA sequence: TGTGCCAGCAGCTCGCCTTCGACAGGGAGAAGTGGCTACACCTTC. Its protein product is CASSSPSTGRSGYTF.

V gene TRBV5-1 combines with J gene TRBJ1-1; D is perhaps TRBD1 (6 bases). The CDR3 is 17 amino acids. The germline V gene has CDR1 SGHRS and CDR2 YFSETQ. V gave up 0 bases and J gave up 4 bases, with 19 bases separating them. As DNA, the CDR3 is TGCGCCAGCAGCTTGGTCCTATCACAGGGAGAGGGCACTGAAGCTTTCTTT. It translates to CASSLVLSQGEGTEAFF.

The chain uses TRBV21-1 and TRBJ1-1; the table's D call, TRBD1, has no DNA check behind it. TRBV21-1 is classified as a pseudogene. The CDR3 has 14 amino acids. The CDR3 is CASSKESWTGEAFF. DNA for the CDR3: TGTGCCAGCAGCAAAGAATCTTGGACAGGTGAAGCTTTCTTT.

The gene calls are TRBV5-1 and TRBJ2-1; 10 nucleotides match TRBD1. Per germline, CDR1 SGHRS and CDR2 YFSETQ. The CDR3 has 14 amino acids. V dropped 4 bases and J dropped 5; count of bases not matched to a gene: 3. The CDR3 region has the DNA TGCGCCAGCAGCCTTGACAGGGGGCACAATGAGCAGTTCTTC. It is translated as CASSLDRGHNEQFF.

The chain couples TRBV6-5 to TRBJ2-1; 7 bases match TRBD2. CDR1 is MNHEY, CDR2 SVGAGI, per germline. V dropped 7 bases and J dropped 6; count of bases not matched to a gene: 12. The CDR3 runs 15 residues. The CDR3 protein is CASKSYSGGSNEQFF. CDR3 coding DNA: TGTGCCAGCAAATCCTACTCCGGGGGGTCCAATGAGCAGTTCTTC.

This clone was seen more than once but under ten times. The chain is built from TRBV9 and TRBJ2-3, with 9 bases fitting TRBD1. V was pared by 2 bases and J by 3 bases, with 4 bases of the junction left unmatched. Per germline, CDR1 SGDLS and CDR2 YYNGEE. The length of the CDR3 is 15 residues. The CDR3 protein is CASSVDRGRTDTQYF. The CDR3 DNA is TGTGCCAGCAGCGTTGACAGGGGGAGGACAGATACGCAGTATTTT.

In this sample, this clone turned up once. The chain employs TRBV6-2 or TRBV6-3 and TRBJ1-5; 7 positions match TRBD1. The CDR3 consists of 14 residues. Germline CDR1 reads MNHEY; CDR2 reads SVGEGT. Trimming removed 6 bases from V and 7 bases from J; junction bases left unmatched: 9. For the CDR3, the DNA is TGTGCCAGCAGCTTCGGACAGGCCCGGCAGCCCCAGCATTTT. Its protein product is CASSFGQARQPQHF.

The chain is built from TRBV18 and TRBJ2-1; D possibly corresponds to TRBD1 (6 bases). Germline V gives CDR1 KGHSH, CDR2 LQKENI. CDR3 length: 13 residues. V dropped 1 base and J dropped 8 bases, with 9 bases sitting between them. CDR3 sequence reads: CASSPLRGHEQFF. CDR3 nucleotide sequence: TGTGCCAGCTCACCACTCAGGGGTCATGAGCAGTTCTTC.

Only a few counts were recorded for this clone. CDR3 DNA sequence: TGTGCCAGCAGCCGGGGACTAGCGCGAACCGGGGAGCTGTTTTTT. This gives the protein CASSRGLARTGELFF. The chain has TRBV7-8 and TRBJ2-2; 10 positions match TRBD2. The length of the CDR3 is 15 residues. Looked up from germline, CDR1 is SGHVS and CDR2 is FQNEAQ. The V gene end was trimmed by 5 bases and the J gene end by 5 bases; junction bases not matched to a gene: 5. The full variable domain, its missing parts supplied by reference TRBV7-8 and TRBJ2-2, is GAGVSQSPRYKVAKRGQDVALRCDPISGHVSLFWYQQALGQGPEFLTYFQNEAQLDKSGLPSDRFFAERPEGSVSTLKIQRTQQEDSAVYLCASSRGLARTGELFFGEGSRLTVL.

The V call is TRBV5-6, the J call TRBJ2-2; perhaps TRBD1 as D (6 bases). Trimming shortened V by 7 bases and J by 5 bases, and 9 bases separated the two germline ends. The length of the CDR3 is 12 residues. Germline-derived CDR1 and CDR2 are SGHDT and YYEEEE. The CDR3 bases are TGTGCCAGCGCAGGGGCGACCGGGGAGCTGTTTTTT. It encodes CASAGATGELFF.

CDR3 amino acids: CASKSGAEAFF. CDR3 nucleotide sequence: TGTGCCAGCAAGTCGGGAGCTGAAGCTTTCTTT. The V and J genes are TRBV7-9 and TRBJ1-1; D not certain. Germline loops: CDR1 SEHNR, CDR2 FQNEAQ (reference sequence). This CDR3 comprises 11 residues. The V end lost 7 bases, the J end lost 6 bases, and 9 bases lay between the germline ends.

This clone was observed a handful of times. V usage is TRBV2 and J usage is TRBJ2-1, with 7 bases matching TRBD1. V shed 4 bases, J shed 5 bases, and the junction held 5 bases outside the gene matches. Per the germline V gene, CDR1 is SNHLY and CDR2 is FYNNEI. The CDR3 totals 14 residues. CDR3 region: CASSVRQGDNEQFF. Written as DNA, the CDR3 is TGTGCCAGCAGTGTGAGACAGGGCGACAATGAGCAGTTCTTC. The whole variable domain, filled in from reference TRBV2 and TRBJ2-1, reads EPEVTQTPSHQVTQMGQEVILRCVPISNHLYFYWYRQILGQKVEFLVSFYNNEISEKSEIFDDQFSVERPDGSNFTLKIRSTKLEDSAMYFCASSVRQGDNEQFFGPGTRLTVL.

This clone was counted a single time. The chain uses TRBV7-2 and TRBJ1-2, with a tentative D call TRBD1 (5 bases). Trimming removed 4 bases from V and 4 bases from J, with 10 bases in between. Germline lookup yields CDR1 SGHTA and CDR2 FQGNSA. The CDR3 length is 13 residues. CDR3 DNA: TGTGCCAGCAGCTGGGCGGGGCTCTATGGCTACACCTTC. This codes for CASSWAGLYGYTF.

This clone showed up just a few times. CDR3 residues: CASSPWDRASSPLHF. CDR3 sequence (DNA): TGTGCCAGCAGTCCTTGGGACAGGGCTTCGTCACCCCTCCACTTT. V is TRBV27 and J is TRBJ1-6, with 9 bases that match TRBD1. The CDR3 spans 15 residues. From germline, CDR1 is MNHEY and CDR2 SMNVEV (reference sequence). V shed 5 bases and J 10 bases; nucleotides not matched to a gene: 9.

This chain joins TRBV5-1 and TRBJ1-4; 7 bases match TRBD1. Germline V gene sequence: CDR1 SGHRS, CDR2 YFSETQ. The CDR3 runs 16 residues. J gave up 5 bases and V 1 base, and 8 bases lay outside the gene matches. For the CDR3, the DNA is TGCGCCAGCAGCTTGTCTATACGACAGGGCAATGAAAAACTGTTTTTT. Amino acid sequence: CASSLSIRQGNEKLFF.

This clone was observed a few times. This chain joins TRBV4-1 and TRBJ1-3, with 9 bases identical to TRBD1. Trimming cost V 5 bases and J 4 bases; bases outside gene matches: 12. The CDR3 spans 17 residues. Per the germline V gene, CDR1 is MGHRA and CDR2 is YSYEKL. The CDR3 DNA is TGCGCCAGCAGCATGCGATTTACAGGGGGCGCGGGAAACACCATATATTTT. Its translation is CASSMRFTGGAGNTIYF.

CDR3 DNA: TGTGCCAGCAGTCCAATTGTCACAGATACGCAGTATTTT. Translating it yields CASSPIVTDTQYF. The rearrangement joins TRBV27 to TRBJ2-3; no definite D call. CDR1 is MNHEY and CDR2 is SMNVEV in the germline V gene (reference sequence). Trimming took 5 bases from V and 2 from J, leaving 8 bases between them. The CDR3 contains 13 residues.

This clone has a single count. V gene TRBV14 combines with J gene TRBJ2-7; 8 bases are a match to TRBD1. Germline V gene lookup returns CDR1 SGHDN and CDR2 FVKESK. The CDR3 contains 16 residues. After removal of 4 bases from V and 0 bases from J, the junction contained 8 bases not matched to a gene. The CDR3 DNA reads TGTGCCAGCAGCCGGAAGACAGGGGCCAGCTCCTACGAGCAGTACTTC. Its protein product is CASSRKTGASSYEQYF.

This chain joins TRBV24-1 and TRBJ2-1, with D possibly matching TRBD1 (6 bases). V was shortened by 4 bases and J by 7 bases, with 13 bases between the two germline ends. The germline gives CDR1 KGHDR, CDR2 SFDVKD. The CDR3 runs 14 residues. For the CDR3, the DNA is TGTGCCACCAGTGACTTCACCGGGACAAATGAGCAGTTCTTC. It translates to CATSDFTGTNEQFF.

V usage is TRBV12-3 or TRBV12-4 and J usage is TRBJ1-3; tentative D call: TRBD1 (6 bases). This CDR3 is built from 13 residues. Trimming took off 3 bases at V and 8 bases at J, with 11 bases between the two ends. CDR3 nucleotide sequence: TGTGCCAGCAGTTTCACAGGGAGGGACACCATATATTTT. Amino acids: CASSFTGRDTIYF.

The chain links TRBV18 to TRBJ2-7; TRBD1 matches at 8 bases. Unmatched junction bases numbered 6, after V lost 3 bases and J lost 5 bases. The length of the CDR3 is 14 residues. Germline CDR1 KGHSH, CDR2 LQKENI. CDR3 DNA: TGTGCCAGCTCACCCAGGGGGCGTATGGACGAGCAGTACTTC. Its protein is CASSPRGRMDEQYF.

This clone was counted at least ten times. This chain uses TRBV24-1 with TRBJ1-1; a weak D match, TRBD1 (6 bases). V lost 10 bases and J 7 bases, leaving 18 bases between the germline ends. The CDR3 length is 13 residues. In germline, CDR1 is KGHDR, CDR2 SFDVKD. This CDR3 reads CATRLSGDDEAFF. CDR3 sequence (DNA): TGTGCCACACGACTATCAGGGGACGATGAAGCTTTCTTT.

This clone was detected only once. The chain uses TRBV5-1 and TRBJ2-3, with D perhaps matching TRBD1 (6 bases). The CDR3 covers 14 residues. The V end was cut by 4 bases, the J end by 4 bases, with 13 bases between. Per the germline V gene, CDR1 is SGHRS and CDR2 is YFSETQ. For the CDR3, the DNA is TGCGCCAGCAGCCTACAGGGTCAGTCAGATACGCAGTATTTT. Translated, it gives CASSLQGQSDTQYF.

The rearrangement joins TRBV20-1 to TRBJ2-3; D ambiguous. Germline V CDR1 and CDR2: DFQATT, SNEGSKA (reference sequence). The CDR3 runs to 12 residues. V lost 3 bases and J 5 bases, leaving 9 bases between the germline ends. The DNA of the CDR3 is TGCAGTGCTAGTTTTTTCCTAGATACGCAGTATTTT. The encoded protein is CSASFFLDTQYF.

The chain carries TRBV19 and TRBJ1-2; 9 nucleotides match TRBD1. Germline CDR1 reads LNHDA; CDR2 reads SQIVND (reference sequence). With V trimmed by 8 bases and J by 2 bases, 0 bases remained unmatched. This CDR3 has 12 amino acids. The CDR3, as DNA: TGTGCCAGTGGGACAGGGAACTATGGCTACACCTTC. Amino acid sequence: CASGTGNYGYTF.